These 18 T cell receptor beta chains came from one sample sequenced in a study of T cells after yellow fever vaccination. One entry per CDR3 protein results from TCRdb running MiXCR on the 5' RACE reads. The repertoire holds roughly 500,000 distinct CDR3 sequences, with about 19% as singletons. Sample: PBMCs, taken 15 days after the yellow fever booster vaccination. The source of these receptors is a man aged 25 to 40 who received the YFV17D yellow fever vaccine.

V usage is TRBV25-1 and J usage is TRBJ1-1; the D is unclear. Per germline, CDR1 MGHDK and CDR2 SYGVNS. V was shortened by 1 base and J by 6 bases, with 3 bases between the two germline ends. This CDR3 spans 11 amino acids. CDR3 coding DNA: TGTGCCAGCAGTGAATTGGCTGAAGCTTTCTTT. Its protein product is CASSELAEAFF.

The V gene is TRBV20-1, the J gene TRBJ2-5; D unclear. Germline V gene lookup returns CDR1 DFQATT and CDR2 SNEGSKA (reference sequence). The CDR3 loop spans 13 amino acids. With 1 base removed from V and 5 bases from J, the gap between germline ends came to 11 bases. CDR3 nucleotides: TGCAGTGCTAGAGGTCTAGACGAGGAGACCCAGTACTTC. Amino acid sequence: CSARGLDEETQYF.

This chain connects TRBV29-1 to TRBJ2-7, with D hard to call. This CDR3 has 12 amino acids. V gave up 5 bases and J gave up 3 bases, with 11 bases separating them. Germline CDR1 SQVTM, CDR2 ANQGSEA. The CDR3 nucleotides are TGCAGCGTTTCGGGCTCCGGCTACGAGCAGTACTTC. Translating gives CSVSGSGYEQYF.

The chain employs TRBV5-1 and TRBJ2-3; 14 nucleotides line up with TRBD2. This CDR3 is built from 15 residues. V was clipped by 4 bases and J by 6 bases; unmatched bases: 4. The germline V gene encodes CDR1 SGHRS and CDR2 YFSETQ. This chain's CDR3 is CASSTGLAGVDTQYF. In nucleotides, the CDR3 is TGCGCCAGCAGCACGGGACTAGCGGGAGTTGATACGCAGTATTTT.

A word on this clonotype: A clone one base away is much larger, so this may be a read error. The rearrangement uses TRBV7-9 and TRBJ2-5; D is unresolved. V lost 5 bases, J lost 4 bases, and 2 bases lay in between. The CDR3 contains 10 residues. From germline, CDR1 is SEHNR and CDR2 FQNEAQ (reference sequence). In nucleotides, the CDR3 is TGTGCCAGCAGCCCAGAGACCCAGTACTTC. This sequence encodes CASSPETQYF.

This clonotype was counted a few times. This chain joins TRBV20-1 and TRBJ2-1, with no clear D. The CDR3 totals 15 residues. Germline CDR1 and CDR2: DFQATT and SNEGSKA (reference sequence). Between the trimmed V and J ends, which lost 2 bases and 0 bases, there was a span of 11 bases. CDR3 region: CSARLLPSSYNEQFF. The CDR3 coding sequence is TGCAGTGCTAGATTGCTGCCTAGCTCCTACAATGAGCAGTTCTTC.

CDR3 sequence reads: CASSKEGKRTGELFF. CDR3 nucleotide sequence: TGTGCCAGCAGCAAAGAGGGGAAGAGGACCGGGGAGCTGTTTTTT. The chain joins TRBV21-1 to TRBJ2-2; the tabulated D call, TRBD1, remains unverified against the DNA. TRBV21-1 corresponds to a pseudogene. The length of the CDR3 is 15 residues.

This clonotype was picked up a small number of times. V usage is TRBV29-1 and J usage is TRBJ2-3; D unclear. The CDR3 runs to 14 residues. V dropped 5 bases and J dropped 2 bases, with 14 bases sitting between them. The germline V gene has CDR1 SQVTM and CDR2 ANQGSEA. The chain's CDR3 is CSVFPGTNTDTQYF. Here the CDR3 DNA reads TGCAGCGTTTTCCCCGGAACTAACACAGATACGCAGTATTTT.

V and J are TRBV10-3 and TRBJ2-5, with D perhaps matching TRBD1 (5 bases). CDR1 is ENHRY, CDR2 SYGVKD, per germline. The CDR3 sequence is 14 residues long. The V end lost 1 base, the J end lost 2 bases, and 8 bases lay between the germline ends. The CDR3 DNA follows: TGTGCCATCAGTGAGTTGACAGATCAAGAGACCCAGTACTTC. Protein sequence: CAISELTDQETQYF.

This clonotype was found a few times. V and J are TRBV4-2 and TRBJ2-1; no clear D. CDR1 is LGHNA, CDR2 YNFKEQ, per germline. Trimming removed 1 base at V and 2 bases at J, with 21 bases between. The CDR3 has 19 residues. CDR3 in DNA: TGTGCCAGCAGCCAAGTCCTTAAAGATATCTCCGGGCCCTACAATGAGCAGTTCTTC. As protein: CASSQVLKDISGPYNEQFF.

CDR3 in DNA: TGTGCCAGCAGCTCAGGGGACAGGAGTCTTCAAGAGACCCAGTACTTC. This sequence encodes CASSSGDRSLQETQYF. This rearrangement joins TRBV7-9 to TRBJ2-5; 8 positions match TRBD1. The CDR3 totals 16 residues. V was clipped by 4 bases and J by 2 bases; unmatched bases: 9. Looked up from germline, CDR1 is SEHNR and CDR2 is FQNEAQ (reference sequence).

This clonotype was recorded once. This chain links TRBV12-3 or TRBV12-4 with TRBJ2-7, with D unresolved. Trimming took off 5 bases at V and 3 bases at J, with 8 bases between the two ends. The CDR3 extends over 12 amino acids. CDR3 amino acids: CASSNQIYEQYF. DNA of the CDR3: TGTGCCAGCAGTAACCAGATCTACGAGCAGTACTTC.

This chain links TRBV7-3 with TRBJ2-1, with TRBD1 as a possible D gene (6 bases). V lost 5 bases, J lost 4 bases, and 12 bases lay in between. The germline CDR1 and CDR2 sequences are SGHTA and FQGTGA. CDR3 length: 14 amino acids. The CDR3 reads CASSPQGRYNEQFF. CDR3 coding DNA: TGTGCCAGCAGCCCACAGGGCAGATACAATGAGCAGTTCTTC.

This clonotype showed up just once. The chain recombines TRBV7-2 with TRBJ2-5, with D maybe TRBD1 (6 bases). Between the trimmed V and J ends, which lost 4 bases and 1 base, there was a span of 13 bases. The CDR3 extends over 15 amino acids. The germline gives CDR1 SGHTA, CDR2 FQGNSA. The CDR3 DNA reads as TGTGCCAGCAGCTCCAGAGGGGGTTCCCAAGAGACCCAGTACTTC. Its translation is CASSSRGGSQETQYF.

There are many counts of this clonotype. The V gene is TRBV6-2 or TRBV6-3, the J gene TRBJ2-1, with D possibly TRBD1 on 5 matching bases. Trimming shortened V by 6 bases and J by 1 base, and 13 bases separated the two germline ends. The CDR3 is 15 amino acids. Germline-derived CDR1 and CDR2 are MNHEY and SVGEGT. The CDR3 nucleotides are TGTGCCAGCAGCCGTCAAGGGGAATCCTACAATGAGCAGTTCTTC. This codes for CASSRQGESYNEQFF.

This CDR3 reads CASSVTRGLDEQFF. The DNA of the CDR3 is TGTGCCAGCAGCGTGACCAGGGGGCTGGATGAGCAGTTCTTC. V gene TRBV9 combines with J gene TRBJ2-1; 8 bases are shared with TRBD1. This CDR3 is built from 14 residues. The junction had 6 bases not matched to a gene; V was cut back by 2 bases and J by 8 bases. Germline V lookup: CDR1 SGDLS, CDR2 YYNGEE.

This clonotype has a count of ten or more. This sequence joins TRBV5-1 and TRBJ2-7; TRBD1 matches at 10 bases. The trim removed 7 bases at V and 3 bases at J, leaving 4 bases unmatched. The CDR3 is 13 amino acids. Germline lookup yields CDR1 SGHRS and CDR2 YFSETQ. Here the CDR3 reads CASYRDRGYEQYF. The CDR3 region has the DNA TGCGCCAGCTACCGGGACAGGGGCTACGAGCAGTACTTC.

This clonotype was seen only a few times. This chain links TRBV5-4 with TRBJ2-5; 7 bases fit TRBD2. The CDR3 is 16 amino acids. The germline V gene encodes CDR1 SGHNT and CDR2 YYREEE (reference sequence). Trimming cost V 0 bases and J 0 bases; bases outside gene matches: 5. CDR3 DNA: TGTGCCAGCAGCTTGGGGCTAGCGGAGTACCAAGAGACCCAGTACTTC. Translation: CASSLGLAEYQETQYF.